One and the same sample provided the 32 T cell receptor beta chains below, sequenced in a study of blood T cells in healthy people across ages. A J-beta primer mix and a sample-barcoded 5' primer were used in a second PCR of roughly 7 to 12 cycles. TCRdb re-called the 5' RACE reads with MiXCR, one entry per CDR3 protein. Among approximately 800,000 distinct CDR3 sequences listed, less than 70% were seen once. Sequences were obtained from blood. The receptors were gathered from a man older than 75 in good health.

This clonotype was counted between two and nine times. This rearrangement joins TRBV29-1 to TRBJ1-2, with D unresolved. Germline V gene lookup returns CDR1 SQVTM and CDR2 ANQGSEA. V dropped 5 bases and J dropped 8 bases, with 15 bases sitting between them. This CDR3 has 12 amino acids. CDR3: CSVNRLSRGYTF. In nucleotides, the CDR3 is TGCAGCGTTAACCGTTTAAGTCGCGGCTACACCTTC.

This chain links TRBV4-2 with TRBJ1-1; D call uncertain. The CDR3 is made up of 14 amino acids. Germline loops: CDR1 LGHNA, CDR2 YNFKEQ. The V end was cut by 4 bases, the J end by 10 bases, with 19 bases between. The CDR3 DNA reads TGTGCCAGCAGCCCTCCCGGGAGCCCCGTAAGAGCTTTCTTT. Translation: CASSPPGSPVRAFF.

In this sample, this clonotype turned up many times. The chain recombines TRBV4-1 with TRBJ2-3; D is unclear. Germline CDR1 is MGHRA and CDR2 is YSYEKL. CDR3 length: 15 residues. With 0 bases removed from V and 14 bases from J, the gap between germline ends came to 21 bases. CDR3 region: CASSQEPGENRDAYF. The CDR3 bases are TGCGCCAGCAGCCAAGAGCCCGGCGAGAACAGAGACGCGTATTTT.

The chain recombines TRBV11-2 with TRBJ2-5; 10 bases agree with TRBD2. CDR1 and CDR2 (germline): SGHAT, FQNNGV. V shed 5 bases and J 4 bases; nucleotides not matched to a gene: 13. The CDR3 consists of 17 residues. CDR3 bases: TGTGCCAGCAGCCCGGCCTGGACTAGCGGAAAGCGAGAGACCCAGTACTTC. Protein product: CASSPAWTSGKRETQYF.

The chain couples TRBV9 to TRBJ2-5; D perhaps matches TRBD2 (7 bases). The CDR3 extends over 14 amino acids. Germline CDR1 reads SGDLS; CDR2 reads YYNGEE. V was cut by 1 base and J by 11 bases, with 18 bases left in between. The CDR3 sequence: CASSVKGGAGEQYF. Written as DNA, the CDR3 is TGTGCCAGCAGCGTAAAAGGGGGGGCAGGGGAGCAGTACTTC.

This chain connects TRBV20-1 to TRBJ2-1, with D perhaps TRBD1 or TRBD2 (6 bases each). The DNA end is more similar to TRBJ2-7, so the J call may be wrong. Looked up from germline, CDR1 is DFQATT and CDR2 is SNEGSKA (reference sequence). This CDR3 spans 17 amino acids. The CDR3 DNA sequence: TGCAGTGCTAAGGGGGGCGACAAAAAGAGCTCCTACAATGAGCAGTACTTC. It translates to CSAKGGDKKSSYNEQYF.

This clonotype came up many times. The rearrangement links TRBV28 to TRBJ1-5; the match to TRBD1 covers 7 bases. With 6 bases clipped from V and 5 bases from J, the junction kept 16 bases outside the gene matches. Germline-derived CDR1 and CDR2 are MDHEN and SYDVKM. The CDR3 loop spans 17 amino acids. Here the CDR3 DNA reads TGTGCCAGCAGGCCCTCCCGGGGACAGCGCAATTATCAGCCCCAGCATTTT. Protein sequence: CASRPSRGQRNYQPQHF.

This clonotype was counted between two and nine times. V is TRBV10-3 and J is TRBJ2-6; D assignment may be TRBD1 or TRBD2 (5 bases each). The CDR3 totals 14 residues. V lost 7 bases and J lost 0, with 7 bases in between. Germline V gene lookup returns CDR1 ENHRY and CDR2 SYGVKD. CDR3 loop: CAITGASGANVLTF. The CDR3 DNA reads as TGTGCCATCACCGGGGCCTCTGGGGCCAACGTCCTGACTTTC.

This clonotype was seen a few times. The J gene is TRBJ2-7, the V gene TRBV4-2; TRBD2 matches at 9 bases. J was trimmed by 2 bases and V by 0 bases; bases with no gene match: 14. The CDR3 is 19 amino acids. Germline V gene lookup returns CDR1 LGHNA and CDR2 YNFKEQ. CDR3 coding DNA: TGTGCCAGCAGCCAAGACTGGCTAGCGGGAAGCGGGAGCACCTACGAGCAGTACTTC. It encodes CASSQDWLAGSGSTYEQYF.

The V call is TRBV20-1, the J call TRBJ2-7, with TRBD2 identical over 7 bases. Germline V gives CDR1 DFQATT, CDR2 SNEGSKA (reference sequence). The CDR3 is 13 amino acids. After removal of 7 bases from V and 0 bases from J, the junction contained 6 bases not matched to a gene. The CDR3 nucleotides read TGCAGTGGGGGAGGGGCAGACTCCTACGAGCAGTACTTC. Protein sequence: CSGGGADSYEQYF.

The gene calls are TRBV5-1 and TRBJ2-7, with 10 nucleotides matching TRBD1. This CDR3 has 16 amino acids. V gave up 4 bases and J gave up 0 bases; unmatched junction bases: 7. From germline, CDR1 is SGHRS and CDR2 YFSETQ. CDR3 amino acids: CASSPGTGVTSYEQYF. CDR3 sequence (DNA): TGCGCCAGCAGCCCAGGGACAGGGGTCACCTCCTACGAGCAGTACTTC.

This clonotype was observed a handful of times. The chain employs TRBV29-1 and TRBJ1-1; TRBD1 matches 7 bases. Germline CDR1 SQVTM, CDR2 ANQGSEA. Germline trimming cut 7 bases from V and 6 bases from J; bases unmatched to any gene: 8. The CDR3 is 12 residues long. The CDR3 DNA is TGCAGCGCGGGACAGACTACATCTGAAGCTTTCTTT. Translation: CSAGQTTSEAFF.

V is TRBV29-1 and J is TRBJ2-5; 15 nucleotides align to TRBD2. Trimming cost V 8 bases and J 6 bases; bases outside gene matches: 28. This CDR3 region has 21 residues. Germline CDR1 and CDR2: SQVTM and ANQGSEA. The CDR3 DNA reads TGCAGCCCCATAAGATCTAGGGAGGGCTCCGGGACTAGCGGGAGGTGGAAGACCCAGTACTTC. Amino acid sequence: CSPIRSREGSGTSGRWKTQYF.

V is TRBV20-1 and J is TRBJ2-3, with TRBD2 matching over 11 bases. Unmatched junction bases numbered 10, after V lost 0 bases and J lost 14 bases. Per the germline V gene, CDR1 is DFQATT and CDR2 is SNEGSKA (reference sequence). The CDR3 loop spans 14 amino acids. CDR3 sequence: CSAREASGRRYAYF. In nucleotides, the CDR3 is TGCAGTGCTAGAGAAGCTAGCGGGAGGCGATACGCGTATTTT.

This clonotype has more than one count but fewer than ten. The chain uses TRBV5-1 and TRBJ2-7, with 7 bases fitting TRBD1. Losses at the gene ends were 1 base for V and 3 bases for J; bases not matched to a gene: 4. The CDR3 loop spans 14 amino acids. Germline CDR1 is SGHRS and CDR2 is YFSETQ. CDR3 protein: CASSLLGQNYEQYF. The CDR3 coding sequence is TGCGCCAGCAGCTTGCTGGGACAGAACTACGAGCAGTACTTC.

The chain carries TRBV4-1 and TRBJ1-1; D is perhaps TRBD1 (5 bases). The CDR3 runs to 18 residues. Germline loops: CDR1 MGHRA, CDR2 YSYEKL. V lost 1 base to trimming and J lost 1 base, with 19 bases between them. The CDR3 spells CASSQGPAQGRRNTEAFF. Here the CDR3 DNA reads TGCGCCAGCAGCCAAGGCCCCGCTCAGGGACGGAGGAACACTGAAGCTTTCTTT.

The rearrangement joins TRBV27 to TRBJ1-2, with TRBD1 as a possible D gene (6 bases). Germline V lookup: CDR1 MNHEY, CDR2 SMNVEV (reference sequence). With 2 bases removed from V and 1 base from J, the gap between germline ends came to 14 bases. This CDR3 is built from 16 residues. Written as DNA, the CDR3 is TGTGCCAGCAGTTTACGTCCGGGGGCTGGTAACTATGGCTACACCTTC. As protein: CASSLRPGAGNYGYTF.

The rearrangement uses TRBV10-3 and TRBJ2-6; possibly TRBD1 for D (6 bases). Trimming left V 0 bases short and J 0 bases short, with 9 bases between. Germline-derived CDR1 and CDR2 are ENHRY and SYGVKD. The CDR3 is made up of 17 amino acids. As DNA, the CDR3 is TGTGCCATCAGTGAGTCTAAGGGGGTCTCTGGGGCCAACGTCCTGACTTTC. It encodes CAISESKGVSGANVLTF.

The CDR3 protein is CATSRSLGNEQYF. The CDR3 DNA reads as TGTGCCACCAGCAGGTCCTTAGGAAATGAGCAGTACTTC. The chain links TRBV15 to TRBJ2-7, with D unclear. The CDR3 totals 13 residues. V lost 3 bases and J lost 7, with 13 bases in between. Germline lookup yields CDR1 LNHNV and CDR2 YYDKDF (reference sequence).

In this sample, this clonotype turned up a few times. This chain's CDR3 is CASSLSGTETQYF. For the CDR3, the DNA is TGTGCCAGCAGTTTGAGCGGGACCGAGACCCAGTACTTC. The J gene is TRBJ2-5, the V gene TRBV12-3 or TRBV12-4; 7 bases map to TRBD2. CDR3 length: 13 residues. Germline trimming cut 3 bases from V and 5 bases from J; bases unmatched to any gene: 3.

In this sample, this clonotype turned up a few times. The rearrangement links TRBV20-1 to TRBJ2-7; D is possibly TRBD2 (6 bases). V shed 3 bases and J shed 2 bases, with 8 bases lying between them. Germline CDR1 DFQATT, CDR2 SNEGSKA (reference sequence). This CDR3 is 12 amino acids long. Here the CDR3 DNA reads TGCAGTGCTAGGGGACTCACCTACGAGCAGTACTTC. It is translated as CSARGLTYEQYF.

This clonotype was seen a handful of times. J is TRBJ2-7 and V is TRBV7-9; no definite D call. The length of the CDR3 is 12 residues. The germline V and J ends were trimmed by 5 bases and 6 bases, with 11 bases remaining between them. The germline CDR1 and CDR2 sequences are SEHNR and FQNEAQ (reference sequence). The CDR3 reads CASSPTAPEQYF. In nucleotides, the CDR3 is TGTGCCAGCAGCCCCACGGCTCCCGAGCAGTACTTC.

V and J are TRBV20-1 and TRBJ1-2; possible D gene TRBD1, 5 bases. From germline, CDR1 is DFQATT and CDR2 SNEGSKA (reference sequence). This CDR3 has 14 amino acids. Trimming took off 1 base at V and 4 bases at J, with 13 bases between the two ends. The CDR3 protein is CSARGRQGIYGYTF. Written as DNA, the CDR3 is TGCAGTGCTAGAGGTCGTCAGGGAATCTATGGCTACACCTTC.

Here the CDR3 reads CASSSGNNYGYTF. The CDR3 bases are TGTGCCAGCAGCTCAGGGAATAACTATGGCTACACCTTC. The genes are TRBV7-9 and TRBJ1-2; the D gene is possibly TRBD1 (5 bases). V was cut by 4 bases and J by 1 base, with 7 bases left in between. The CDR3 is 13 amino acids. Germline V gene data show CDR1 as SEHNR and CDR2 as FQNEAQ (reference sequence).

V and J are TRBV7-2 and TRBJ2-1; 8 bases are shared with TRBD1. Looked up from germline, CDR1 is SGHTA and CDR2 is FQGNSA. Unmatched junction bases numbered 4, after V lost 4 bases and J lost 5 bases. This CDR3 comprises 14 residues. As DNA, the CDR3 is TGTGCCAGCAGCTCAGGGGGCTCACACAATGAGCAGTTCTTC. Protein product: CASSSGGSHNEQFF.

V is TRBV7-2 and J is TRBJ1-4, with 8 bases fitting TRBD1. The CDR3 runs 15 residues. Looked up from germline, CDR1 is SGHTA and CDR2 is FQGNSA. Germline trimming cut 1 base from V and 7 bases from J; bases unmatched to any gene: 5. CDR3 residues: CASSLGGQGSEKLFF. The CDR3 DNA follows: TGTGCCAGCAGCTTAGGTGGACAGGGTAGTGAAAAACTGTTTTTT.

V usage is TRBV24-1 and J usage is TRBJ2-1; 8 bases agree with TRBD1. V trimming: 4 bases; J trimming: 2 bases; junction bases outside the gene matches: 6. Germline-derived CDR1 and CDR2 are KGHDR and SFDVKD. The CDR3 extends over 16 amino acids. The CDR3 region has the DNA TGTGCCACCAGTGACCGGGACAGGCGAACCTACAATGAGCAGTTCTTC. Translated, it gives CATSDRDRRTYNEQFF.

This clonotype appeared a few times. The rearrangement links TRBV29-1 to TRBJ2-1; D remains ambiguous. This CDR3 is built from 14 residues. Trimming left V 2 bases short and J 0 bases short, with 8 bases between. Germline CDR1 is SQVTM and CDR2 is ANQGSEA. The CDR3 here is CSVESGGSYNEQFF. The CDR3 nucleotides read TGCAGCGTTGAATCGGGCGGCTCCTACAATGAGCAGTTCTTC.

CDR3 sequence: CASSPLGLAGGVDEQFF. For the CDR3, the DNA is TGTGCCAGCTCACCTTTAGGACTAGCGGGAGGAGTTGATGAGCAGTTCTTC. The chain combines TRBV18 with TRBJ2-1; 14 bases match TRBD2. Per germline, CDR1 KGHSH and CDR2 LQKENI. This CDR3 has 17 amino acids. With V trimmed by 3 bases and J by 8 bases, 9 bases remained unmatched.

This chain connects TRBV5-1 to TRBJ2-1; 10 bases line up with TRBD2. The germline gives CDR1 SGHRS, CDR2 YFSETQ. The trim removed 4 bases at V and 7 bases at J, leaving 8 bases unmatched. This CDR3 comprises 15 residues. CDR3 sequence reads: CASSPLAGVVNEQFF. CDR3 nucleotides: TGCGCCAGCAGCCCGCTAGCGGGAGTCGTAAATGAGCAGTTCTTC.

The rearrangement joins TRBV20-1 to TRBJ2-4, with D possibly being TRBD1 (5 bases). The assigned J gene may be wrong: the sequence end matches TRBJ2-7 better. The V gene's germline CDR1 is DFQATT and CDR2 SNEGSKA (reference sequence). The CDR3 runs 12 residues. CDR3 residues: CSASTVIYEQYF. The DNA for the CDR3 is TGCAGTGCTTCGACAGTTATCTACGAGCAGTACTTC.

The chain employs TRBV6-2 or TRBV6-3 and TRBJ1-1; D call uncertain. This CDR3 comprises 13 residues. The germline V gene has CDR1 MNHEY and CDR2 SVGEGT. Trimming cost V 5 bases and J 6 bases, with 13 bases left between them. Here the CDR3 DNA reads TGTGCCAGCAGTCCCGGAGACTGGGCTGAAGCTTTCTTT. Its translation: CASSPGDWAEAFF.